Below are 5 T cell receptor beta chains sequenced from a single sample in a study of blood T cell repertoires in COVID-19 (dated by TCRdb to about 2020). To prepare the library, the immunoSEQ multiplex PCR assay was applied. TCRdb mirrors the immuneACCESS table, restricted to in-frame sequences. Some clones are absent from its copies; in checked studies, under half trace to an unresolved V gene, and the reason for the others is unknown. For this sample the table gives tens of thousands of clones, of which just over 85% were detected only once. Over 4.5% of the sample is taken by the ten largest. Sequencing was carried out using peripheral blood. All receptors derive from a human donor in a cohort sampled during active COVID-19.

This clone appeared once. This chain links TRBV19 with TRBJ1-1; D is undetermined. Trimming cost V 9 bases and J 11 bases, with 13 bases left between them. The CDR3 has 10 residues. Germline-derived CDR1 and CDR2 are LNHDA and SQIVND (reference sequence). The CDR3 sequence is CASSGIAAFF. CDR3 coding DNA: TGTGCCAGCTCGGGGATTGCGGCTTTCTTT. Using reference TRBV19 and TRBJ1-1 for the parts outside the CDR3, the full variable domain is DGGITQSPKYLFRKEGQNVTLSCEQNLNHDAMYWYRQDPGQGLRLIYYSQIVNDFQKGDIAEGYSVSREKKESFPLTVTSAQKNPTAFYLCASSGIAAFFGQGTRLTVV.

The V and J genes are TRBV11-2 and TRBJ2-7; 8 bases are a match to TRBD2. The germline V gene encodes CDR1 SGHAT and CDR2 FQNNGV. V lost 2 bases to trimming and J lost 7 bases; unmatched junction nucleotides: 7. CDR3 size: 14 residues. The CDR3 protein is CASSLQLPGGEQYF. DNA of the CDR3: TGTGCCAGCAGCTTACAACTCCCGGGAGGGGAGCAGTACTTC.

The genes are TRBV5-6 and TRBJ1-5; TRBD1 matches at 9 bases. CDR1 and CDR2 from the germline V gene are SGHDT and YYEEEE. The CDR3 sequence is 15 residues long. The ends lost 3 bases at V and 5 bases at J; junction bases unmatched: 6. CDR3 bases: TGTGCCAGCAGCTACCGTGGGACAGGGTATCAGCCCCAGCATTTT. This translates into CASSYRGTGYQPQHF.

This clone was detected only once. This chain links TRBV13 with TRBJ2-1; 9 bases fit TRBD2. The V gene end was trimmed by 0 bases and the J gene end by 4 bases; junction bases not matched to a gene: 4. The CDR3 is 16 residues long. CDR1 and CDR2 from the germline V gene are PRHDT and FYEKMQ (reference sequence). For the CDR3, the DNA is TGTGCCAGCAGCTTAGGGCGGGAGGGCTTTTACAATGAGCAGTTCTTC. Amino acids: CASSLGREGFYNEQFF.

The chain has TRBV6-2 or TRBV6-3 and TRBJ2-7; 7 bases map to TRBD1. V lost 2 bases and J lost 3; bases outside the gene matches: 7. Germline lookup yields CDR1 MNHEY and CDR2 SVGEGT. This CDR3 spans 15 amino acids. The CDR3 reads CASSYATGLGYEQYF. CDR3 DNA sequence: TGTGCCAGCAGTTACGCGACAGGGCTAGGCTACGAGCAGTACTTC.